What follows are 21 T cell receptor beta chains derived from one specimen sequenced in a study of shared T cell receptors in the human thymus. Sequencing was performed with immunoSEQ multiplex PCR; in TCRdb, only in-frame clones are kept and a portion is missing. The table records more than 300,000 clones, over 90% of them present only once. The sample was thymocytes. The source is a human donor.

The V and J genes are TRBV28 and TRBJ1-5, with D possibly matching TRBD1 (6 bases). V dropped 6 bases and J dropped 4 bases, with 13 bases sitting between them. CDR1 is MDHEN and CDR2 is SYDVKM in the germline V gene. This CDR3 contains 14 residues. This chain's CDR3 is CASRTPGHNQPQHF. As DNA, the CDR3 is TGTGCCAGCAGGACTCCGGGACATAATCAGCCCCAGCATTTT.

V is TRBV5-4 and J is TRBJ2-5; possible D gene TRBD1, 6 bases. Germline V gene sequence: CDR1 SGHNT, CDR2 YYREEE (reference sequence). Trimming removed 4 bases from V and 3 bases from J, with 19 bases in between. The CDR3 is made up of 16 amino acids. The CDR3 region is CASSRPKNRDKETQYF. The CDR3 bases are TGTGCCAGCAGCCGGCCGAAGAACCGGGACAAAGAGACCCAGTACTTC.

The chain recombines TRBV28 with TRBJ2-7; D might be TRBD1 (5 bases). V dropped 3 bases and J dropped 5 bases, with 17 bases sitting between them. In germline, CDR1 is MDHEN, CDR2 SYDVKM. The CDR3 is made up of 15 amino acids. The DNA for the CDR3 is TGTGCCAGCAGTTTTGTCCAGGGAACCTCTAACGAGCAGTACTTC. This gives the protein CASSFVQGTSNEQYF.

CDR3 in amino acids: CASSLRSGTSGSQETQYF. Written as DNA, the CDR3 is TGCGCCAGCAGCTTAAGATCCGGGACTAGCGGGAGTCAAGAGACCCAGTACTTC. The rearrangement links TRBV5-1 to TRBJ2-5, with 14 nucleotides matching TRBD2. V shed 2 bases, J shed 2 bases, and the junction held 8 bases outside the gene matches. The germline V gene encodes CDR1 SGHRS and CDR2 YFSETQ. The CDR3 spans 18 residues.

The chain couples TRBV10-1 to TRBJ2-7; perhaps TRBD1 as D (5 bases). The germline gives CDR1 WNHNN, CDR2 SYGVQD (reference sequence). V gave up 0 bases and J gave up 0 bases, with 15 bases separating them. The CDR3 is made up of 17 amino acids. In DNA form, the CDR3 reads TGCGCCAGCAGTGAGTCTCGAGGACACTCCACCTCCTACGAGCAGTACTTC. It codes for CASSESRGHSTSYEQYF.

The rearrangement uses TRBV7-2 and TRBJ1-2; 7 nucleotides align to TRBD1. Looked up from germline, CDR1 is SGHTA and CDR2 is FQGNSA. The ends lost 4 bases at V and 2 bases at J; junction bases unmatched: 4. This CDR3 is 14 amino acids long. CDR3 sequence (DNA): TGTGCCAGCAGCTCGACGGACAGGAACTATGGCTACACCTTC. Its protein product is CASSSTDRNYGYTF.

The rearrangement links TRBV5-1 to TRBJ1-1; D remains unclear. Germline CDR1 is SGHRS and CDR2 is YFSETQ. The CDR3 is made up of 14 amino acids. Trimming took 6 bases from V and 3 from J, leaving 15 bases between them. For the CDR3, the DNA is TGCGCCAGCATCCCACGAGAGGGCTACACTGAAGCTTTCTTT. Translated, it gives CASIPREGYTEAFF.

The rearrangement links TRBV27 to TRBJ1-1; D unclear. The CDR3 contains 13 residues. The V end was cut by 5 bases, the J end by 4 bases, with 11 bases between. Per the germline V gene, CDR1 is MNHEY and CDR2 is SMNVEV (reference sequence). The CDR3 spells CASSPRNCTEAFF. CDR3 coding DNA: TGTGCCAGCAGTCCCCGCAACTGCACTGAAGCTTTCTTT.

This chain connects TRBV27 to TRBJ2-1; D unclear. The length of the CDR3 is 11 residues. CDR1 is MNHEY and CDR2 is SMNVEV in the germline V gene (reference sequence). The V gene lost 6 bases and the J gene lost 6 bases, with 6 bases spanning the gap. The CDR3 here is CASRVGNEQFF. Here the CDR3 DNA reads TGTGCCAGCAGGGTAGGCAATGAGCAGTTCTTC.

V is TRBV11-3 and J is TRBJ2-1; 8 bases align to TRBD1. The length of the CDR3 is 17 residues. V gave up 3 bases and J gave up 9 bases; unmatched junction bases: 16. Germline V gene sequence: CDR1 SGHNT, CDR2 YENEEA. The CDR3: CASSLSRGRSEAPEQFF. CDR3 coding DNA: TGTGCCAGCAGCTTGAGCAGGGGGCGCTCTGAGGCGCCTGAGCAGTTCTTC.

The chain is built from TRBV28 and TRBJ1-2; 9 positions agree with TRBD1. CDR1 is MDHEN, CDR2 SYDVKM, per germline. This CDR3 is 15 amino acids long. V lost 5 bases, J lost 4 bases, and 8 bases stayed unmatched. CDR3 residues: CASSLPPTGGYGYTF. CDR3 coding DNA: TGTGCCAGCAGTCTTCCCCCGACAGGGGGCTATGGCTACACCTTC.

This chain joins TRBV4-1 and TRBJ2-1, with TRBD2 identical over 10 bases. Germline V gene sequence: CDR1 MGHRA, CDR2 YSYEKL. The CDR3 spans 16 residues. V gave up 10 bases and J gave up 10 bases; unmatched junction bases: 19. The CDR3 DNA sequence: TGCGCCACCCGATCTACTACTAGCGGGACCTTCCGGGAGCAGTTCTTC. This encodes CATRSTTSGTFREQFF.

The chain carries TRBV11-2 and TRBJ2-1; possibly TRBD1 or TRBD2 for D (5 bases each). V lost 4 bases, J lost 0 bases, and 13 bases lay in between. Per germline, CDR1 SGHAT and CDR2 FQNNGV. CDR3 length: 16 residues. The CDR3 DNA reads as TGTGCCAGCAGCTGGGACCACCCCAGCTCCTACAATGAGCAGTTCTTC. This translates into CASSWDHPSSYNEQFF.

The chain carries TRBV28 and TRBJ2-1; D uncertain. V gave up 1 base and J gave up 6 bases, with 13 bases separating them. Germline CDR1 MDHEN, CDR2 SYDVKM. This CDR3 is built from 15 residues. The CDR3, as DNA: TGTGCCAGCAGTTTATCCTTGCATTACCCCAATGAGCAGTTCTTC. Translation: CASSLSLHYPNEQFF. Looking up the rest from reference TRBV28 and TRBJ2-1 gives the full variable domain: DVKVTQSSRYLVKRTGEKVFLECVQDMDHENMFWYRQDPGLGLRLIYFSYDVKMKEKGDIPEGYSVSREKKERFSLILESASTNQTSMYLCASSLSLHYPNEQFFGPGTRLTVL.

This chain's CDR3 is CASRQEPTDTQYF. As DNA, the CDR3 is TGTGCCAGCAGACAGGAACCCACAGATACGCAGTATTTT. The V call is TRBV2, the J call TRBJ2-3; D may be TRBD1 (5 bases). In germline, CDR1 is SNHLY, CDR2 FYNNEI. The CDR3 runs to 13 residues. Trimming took off 6 bases at V and 2 bases at J, with 9 bases between the two ends.

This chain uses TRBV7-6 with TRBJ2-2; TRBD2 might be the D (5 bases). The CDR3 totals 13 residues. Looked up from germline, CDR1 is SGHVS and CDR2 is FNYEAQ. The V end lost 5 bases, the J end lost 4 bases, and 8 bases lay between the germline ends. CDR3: CASSVSGTGELFF. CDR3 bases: TGTGCCAGCAGCGTGAGCGGCACCGGGGAGCTGTTTTTT.

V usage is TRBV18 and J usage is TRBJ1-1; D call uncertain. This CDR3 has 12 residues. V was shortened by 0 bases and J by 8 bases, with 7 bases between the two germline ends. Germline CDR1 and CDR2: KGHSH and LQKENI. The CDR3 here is CASSPPVEEAFF. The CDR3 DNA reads TGTGCCAGCTCACCACCGGTGGAGGAAGCTTTCTTT. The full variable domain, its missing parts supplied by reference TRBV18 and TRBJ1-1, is NAGVMQNPRHLVRRRGQEARLRCSPMKGHSHVYWYRQLPEEGLKFMVYLQKENIIDESGMPKERFSAEFPKEGPSILRIQQVVRGDSAAYFCASSPPVEEAFFGQGTRLTVV.

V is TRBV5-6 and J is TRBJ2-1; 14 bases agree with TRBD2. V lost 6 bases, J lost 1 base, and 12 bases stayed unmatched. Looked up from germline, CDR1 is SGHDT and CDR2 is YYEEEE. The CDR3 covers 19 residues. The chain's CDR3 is CASIISGLAGVESYNEQFF. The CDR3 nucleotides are TGTGCCAGCATCATCTCGGGACTAGCGGGAGTCGAGTCCTACAATGAGCAGTTCTTC.

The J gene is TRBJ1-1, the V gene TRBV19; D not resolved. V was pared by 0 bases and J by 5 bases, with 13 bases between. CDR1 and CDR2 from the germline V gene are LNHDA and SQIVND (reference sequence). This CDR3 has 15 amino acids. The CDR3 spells CASSIDRGPPTEAFF. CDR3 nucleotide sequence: TGTGCCAGTAGTATAGATCGTGGCCCTCCAACTGAAGCTTTCTTT. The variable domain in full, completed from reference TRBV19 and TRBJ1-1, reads DGGITQSPKYLFRKEGQNVTLSCEQNLNHDAMYWYRQDPGQGLRLIYYSQIVNDFQKGDIAEGYSVSREKKESFPLTVTSAQKNPTAFYLCASSIDRGPPTEAFFGQGTRLTVV.

The CDR3 spells CASSPGTAVLSGESQETQYF. For the CDR3, the DNA is TGTGCCAGCAGCCCGGGAACCGCTGTTCTTAGCGGGGAAAGCCAAGAGACCCAGTACTTC. The chain is built from TRBV11-3 and TRBJ2-5, with 8 bases identical to TRBD2. V shed 5 bases, J shed 1 base, and the junction held 21 bases outside the gene matches. The germline gives CDR1 SGHNT, CDR2 YENEEA. CDR3 size: 20 residues.

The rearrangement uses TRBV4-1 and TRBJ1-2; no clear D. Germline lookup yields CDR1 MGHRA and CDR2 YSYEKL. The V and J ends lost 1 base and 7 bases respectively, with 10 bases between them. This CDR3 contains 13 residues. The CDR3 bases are TGCGCCAGCAGCCAAGCGCAGACTTTTGGCTACACCTTC. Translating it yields CASSQAQTFGYTF.